This T cell receptor beta chain was captured by sequencing in a study of blood T cell repertoires in COVID-19. Whole-study context: Whether acute or convalescent, the COVID-19 samples came from the United States, Italy and Spain. Sources were T cells, B-cell-depleted T cells, or PBMCs; the material itself was cDNA or gDNA.

The V and J ends lost 7 bases and 3 bases respectively, with 12 bases between them. CDR3 length: 13 amino acids. Looked up from germline, CDR1 is LNHDA and CDR2 is SQIVND (reference sequence). Per the original data handling: Estimation of nucleated cell counts relied on the amplification of reference gene primers. Sequencing was performed with immunoSEQ multiplex PCR; in TCRdb, only in-frame clones are kept and a portion is missing. V, J and clone size were drawn from that table, and D and trimming were deduced from the DNA. The sample holds about 670,000 clones; 90% are singletons and the top ten take more than 0.25%.

This TCR was recovered from a woman between 18 and 29 years old with acute or convalescent COVID-19. The V call is TRBV19, the J call TRBJ2-5; tentatively, D is TRBD2 (5 bases). The sample comprised peripheral blood. CDR3 DNA sequence: TGTGCCAGTATTTCGACTACCGAAGAGACCCAGTACTTC. Protein: CASISTTEETQYF. Supplemented by reference TRBV19 and TRBJ2-5, the full variable domain reads DGGITQSPKYLFRKEGQNVTLSCEQNLNHDAMYWYRQDPGQGLRLIYYSQIVNDFQKGDIAEGYSVSREKKESFPLTVTSAQKNPTAFYLCASISTTEETQYFGPGTRLLVL.